This T cell receptor beta chain appears in the sequencing data of a study of T cell clones after liver transplantation. Study at large: Three of the eight recipients were HCV-positive; the rest had non-autoimmune, non-viral transplant indications. Standard immunosuppression, with no induction, continued until 12-24 months after transplant.

In its sample, this clone is medium-sized. This table comes from immunoSEQ multiplex PCR, and its TCRdb copy is limited to in-frame clones, with some not included. Here the sample spans fewer than 85,000 clones, around four fifths being singletons. Germline assignment: CDR1 MDHEN and CDR2 SYDVKM. The CDR3 is made up of 14 amino acids. V was trimmed by 6 bases and J by 2 bases, leaving 11 bases between them. Sequences were derived from CD4+ T cells from blood, sampled at the 22-month timepoint. The clonotype was recovered from a human patient who received a liver transplant. Some T cells may be supplied by the graft donor. The chain couples TRBV28 to TRBJ1-5; unclear D gene. Written as DNA, the CDR3 is TGTGCCAGCAGCCGTCGGTGGGGCAATCAGCCCCAGCATTTT. It yields the protein CASSRRWGNQPQHF.